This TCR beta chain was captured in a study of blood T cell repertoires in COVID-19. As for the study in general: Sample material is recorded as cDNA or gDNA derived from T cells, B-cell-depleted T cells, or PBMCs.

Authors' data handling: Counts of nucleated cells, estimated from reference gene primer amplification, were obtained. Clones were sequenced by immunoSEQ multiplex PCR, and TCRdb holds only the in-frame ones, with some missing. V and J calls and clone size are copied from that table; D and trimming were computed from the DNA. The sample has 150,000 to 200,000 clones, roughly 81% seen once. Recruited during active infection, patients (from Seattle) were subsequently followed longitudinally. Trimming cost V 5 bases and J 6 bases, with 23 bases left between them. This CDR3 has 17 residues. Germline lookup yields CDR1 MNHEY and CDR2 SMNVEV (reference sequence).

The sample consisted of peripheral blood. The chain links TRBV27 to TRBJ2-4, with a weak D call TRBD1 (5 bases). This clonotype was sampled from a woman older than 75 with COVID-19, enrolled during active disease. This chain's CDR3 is CASSTAPGAGNPNIQYF. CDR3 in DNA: TGTGCCAGCAGTACCGCTCCCGGAGCAGGGAACCCAAACATTCAGTACTTC.